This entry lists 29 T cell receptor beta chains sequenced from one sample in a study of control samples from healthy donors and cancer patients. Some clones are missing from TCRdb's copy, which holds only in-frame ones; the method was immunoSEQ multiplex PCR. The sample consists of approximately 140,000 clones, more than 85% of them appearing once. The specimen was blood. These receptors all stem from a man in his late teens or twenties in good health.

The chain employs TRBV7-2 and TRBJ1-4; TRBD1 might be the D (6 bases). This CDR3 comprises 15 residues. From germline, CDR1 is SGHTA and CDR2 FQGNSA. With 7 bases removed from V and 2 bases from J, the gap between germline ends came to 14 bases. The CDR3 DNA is TGTGCCAGCACCCTCCCGGGGGCGACTAATGAAAAACTGTTTTTT. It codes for CASTLPGATNEKLFF. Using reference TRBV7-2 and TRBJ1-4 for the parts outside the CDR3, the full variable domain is GAGVSQSPSNKVTEKGKDVELRCDPISGHTALYWYRQSLGQGLEFLIYFQGNSAPDKSGLPSDRFSAERTGGSVSTLTIQRTQQEDSAVYLCASTLPGATNEKLFFGSGTQLSVL.

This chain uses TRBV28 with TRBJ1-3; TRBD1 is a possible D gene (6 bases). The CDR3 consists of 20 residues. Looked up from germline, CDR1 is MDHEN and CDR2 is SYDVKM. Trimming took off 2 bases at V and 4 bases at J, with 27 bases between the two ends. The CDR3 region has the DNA TGTGCCAGCAGTTTACCCCTCAGGTTTCGGGGGGGCGCTTACGGAAACACCATATATTTT. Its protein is CASSLPLRFRGGAYGNTIYF.

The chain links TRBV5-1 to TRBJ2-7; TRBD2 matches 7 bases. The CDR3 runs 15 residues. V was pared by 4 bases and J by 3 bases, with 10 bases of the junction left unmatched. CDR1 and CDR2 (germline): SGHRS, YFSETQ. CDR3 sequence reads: CASSPGWGRDYEQYF. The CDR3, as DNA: TGCGCCAGCAGCCCCGGTTGGGGGAGGGACTACGAGCAGTACTTC.

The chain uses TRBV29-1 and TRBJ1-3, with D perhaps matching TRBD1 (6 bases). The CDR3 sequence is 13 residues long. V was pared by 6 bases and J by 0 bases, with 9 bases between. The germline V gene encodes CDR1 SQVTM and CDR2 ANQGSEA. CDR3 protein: CSVGTSSGNTIYF. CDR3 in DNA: TGCAGCGTGGGGACAAGCTCTGGAAACACCATATATTTT.

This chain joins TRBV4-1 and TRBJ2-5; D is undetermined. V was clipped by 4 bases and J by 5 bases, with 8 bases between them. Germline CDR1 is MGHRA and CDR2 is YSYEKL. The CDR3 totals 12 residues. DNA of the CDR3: TGCGCCAGCAGCCCGGACCTGGAGACCCAGTACTTC. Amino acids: CASSPDLETQYF.

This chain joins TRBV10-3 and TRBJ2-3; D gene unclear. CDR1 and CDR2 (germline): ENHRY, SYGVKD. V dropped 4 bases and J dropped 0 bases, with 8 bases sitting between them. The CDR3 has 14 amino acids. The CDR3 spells CAISGGISTDTQYF. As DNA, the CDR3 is TGTGCCATCAGTGGGGGAATTAGCACAGATACGCAGTATTTT.

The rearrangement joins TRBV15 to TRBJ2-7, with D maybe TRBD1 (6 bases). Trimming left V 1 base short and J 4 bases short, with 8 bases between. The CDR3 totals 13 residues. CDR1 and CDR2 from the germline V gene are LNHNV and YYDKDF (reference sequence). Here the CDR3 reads CATSRAQGYEQYF. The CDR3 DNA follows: TGTGCCACCAGCAGAGCACAGGGATACGAGCAGTACTTC.

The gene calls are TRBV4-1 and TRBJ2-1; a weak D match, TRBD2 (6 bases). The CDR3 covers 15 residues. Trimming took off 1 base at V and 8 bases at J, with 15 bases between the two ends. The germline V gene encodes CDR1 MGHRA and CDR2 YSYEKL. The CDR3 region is CASSQGGVRSDEQFF. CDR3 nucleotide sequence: TGCGCCAGCAGCCAAGGGGGGGTAAGAAGCGATGAGCAGTTCTTC.

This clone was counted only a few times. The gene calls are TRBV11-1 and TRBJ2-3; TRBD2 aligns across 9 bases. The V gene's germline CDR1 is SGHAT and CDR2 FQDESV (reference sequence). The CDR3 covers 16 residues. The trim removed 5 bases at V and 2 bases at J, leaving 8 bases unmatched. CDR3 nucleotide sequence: TGTGCCAGCAGCCCGCTAGCGGGGAGGTACACAGATACGCAGTATTTT. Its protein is CASSPLAGRYTDTQYF.

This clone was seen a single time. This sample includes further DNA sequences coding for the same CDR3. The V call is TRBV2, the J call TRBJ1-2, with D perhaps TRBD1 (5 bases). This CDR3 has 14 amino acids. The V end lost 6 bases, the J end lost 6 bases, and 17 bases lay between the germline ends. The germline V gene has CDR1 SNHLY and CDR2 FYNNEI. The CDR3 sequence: CASSDSRGRDGYTF. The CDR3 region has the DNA TGTGCCAGCAGCGATTCCCGGGGCAGAGATGGCTACACCTTC.

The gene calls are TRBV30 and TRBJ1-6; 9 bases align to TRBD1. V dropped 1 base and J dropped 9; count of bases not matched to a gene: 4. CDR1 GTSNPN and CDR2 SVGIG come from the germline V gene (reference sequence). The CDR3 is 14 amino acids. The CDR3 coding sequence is TGTGCCTGGAGTGGGGACAGGGAGGTTTCACCCCTCCACTTT. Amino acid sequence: CAWSGDREVSPLHF. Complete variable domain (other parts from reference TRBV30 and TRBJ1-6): SQTIHQWPATLVQPVGSPLSLECTVEGTSNPNLYWYRQAAGRGLQLLFYSVGIGQISSEVPQNLSASRPQDRQFILSSKKLLLSDSGFYLCAWSGDREVSPLHFGNGTRLTVT.

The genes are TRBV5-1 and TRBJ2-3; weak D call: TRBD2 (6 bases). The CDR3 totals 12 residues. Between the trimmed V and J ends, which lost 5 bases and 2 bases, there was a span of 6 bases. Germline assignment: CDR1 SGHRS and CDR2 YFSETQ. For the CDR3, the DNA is TGCGCCAGCAGGCGGGACACAGATACGCAGTATTTT. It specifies CASRRDTDTQYF.

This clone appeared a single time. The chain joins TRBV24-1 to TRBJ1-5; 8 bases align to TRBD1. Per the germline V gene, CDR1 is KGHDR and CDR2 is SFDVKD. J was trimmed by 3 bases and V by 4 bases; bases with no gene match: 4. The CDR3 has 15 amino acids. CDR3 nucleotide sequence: TGTGCCACCAGTGACCGGACAGGGCTCAATCAGCCCCAGCATTTT. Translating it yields CATSDRTGLNQPQHF.

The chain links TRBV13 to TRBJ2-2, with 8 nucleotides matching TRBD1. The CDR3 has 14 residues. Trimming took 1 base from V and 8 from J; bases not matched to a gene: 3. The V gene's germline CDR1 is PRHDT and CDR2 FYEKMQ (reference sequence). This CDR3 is CASSLVQGEGELFF. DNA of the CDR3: TGTGCCAGCAGCTTAGTACAGGGGGAAGGGGAGCTGTTTTTT.

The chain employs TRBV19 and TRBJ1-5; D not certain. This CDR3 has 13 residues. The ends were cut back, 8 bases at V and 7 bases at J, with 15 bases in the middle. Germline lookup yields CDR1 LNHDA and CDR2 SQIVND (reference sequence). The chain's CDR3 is CASDPGIAQPQHF. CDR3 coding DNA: TGTGCCAGTGATCCGGGTATAGCACAGCCCCAGCATTTT.

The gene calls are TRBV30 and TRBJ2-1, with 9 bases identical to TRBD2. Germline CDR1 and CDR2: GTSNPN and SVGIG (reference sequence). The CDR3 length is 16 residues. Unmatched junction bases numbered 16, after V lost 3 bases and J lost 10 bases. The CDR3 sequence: CAWSAVRSLAGDEQFF. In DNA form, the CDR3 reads TGTGCCTGGAGCGCCGTGAGGTCCTTAGCGGGAGACGAGCAGTTCTTC.

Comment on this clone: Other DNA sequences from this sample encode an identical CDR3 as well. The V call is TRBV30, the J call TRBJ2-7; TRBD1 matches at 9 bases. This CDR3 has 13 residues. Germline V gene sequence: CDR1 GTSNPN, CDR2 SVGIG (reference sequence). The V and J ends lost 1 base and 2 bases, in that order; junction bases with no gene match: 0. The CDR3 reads CAWSGQGAYEQYF. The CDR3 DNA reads TGTGCCTGGAGTGGACAGGGGGCCTACGAGCAGTACTTC.

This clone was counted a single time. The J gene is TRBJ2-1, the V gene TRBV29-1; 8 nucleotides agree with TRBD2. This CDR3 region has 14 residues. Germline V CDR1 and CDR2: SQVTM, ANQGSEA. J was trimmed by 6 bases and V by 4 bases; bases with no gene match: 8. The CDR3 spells CSVVYGGASNEQFF. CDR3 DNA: TGCAGCGTTGTGTACGGGGGGGCATCCAATGAGCAGTTCTTC.

This CDR3 is CATSRDNRFGTGTDTQYF. The CDR3 nucleotides are TGTGCCACCAGCAGAGACAACCGTTTCGGGACGGGTACAGATACGCAGTATTTT. The chain uses TRBV15 and TRBJ2-3, with D tentatively TRBD1 or TRBD2 (5 bases each). V was clipped by 0 bases and J by 3 bases, with 19 bases between them. The CDR3 loop spans 18 amino acids. Per germline, CDR1 LNHNV and CDR2 YYDKDF (reference sequence).

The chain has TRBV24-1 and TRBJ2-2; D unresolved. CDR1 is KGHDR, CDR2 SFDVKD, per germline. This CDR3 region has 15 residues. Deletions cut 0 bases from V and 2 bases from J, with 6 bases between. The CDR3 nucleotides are TGTGCCACCAGTGATTTGCAAGCCAACACCGGGGAGCTGTTTTTT. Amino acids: CATSDLQANTGELFF.

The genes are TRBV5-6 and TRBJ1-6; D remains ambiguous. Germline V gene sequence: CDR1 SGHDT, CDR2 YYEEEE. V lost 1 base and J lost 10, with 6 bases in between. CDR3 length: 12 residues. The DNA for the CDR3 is TGTGCCAGCAGCTTGCTGAGGTCACCCCTCCACTTT. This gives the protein CASSLLRSPLHF.

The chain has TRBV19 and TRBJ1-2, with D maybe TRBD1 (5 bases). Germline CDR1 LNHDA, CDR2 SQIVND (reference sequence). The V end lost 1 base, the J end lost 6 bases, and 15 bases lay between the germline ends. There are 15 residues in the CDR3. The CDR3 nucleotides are TGTGCCAGTAGTATAGCCGCTGGAGGGGACGATGGCTACACCTTC. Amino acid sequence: CASSIAAGGDDGYTF.

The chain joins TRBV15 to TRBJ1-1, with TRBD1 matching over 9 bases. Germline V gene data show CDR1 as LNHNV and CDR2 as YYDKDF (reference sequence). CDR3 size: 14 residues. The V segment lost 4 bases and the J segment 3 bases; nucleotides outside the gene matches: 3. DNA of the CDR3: TGTGCCACCAGCAAGGGGACAGGGTACACTGAAGCTTTCTTT. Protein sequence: CATSKGTGYTEAFF.

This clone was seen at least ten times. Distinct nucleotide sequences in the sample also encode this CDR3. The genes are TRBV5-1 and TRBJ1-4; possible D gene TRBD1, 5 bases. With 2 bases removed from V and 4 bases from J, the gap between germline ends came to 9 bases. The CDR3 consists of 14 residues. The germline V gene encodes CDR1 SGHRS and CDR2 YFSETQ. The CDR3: CASSLQEGNEKLFF. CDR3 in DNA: TGCGCCAGCAGCTTACAGGAGGGTAATGAAAAACTGTTTTTT.

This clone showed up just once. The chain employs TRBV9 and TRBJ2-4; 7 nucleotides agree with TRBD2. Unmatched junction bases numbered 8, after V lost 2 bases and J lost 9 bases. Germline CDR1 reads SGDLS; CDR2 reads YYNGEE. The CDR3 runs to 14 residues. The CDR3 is CASSVTAGRGIQYF. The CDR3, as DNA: TGTGCCAGCAGCGTCACGGCGGGGAGGGGCATTCAGTACTTC.

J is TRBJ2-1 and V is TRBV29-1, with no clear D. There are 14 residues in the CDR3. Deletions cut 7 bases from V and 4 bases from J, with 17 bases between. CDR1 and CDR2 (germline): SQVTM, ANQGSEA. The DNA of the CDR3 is TGCAGCGGTCTTGTGCTAAAAGTTTACAATGAGCAGTTCTTC. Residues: CSGLVLKVYNEQFF.

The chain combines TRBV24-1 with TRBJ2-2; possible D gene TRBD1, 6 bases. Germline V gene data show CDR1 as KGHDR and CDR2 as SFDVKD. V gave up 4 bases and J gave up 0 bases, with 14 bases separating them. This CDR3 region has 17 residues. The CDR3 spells CATSDPPQGSNTGELFF. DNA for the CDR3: TGTGCCACCAGTGACCCCCCACAGGGATCGAACACCGGGGAGCTGTTTTTT.

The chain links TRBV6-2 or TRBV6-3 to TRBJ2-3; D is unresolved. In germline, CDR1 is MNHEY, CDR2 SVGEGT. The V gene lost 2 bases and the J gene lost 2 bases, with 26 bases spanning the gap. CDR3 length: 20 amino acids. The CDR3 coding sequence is TGTGCCAGCAGTTACGCGACTCGACTTCCTTGGCGGCAAACCACAGATACGCAGTATTTT. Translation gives CASSYATRLPWRQTTDTQYF.

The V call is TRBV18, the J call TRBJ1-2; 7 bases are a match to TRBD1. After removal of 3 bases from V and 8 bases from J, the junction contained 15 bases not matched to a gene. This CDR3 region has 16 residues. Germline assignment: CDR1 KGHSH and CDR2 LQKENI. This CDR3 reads CASSPSWGQLIGGYTF. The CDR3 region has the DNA TGTGCCAGCTCACCCTCGTGGGGACAGCTCATTGGAGGCTACACCTTC.